This T cell receptor (beta chain) was captured in a study of early T cells in non-severe SARS-CoV-2 infection. TCRdb re-called the 5' RACE reads with MiXCR, one entry per CDR3 protein. The data show about 80,000 distinct CDR3 sequences, roughly 6% seen once. Germline V gene lookup returns CDR1 LNHDA and CDR2 SQIVND (reference sequence). There are 13 residues in the CDR3. V lost 7 bases and J lost 1, with 11 bases in between. Many counts were recorded for this clonotype. This chain joins TRBV19 and TRBJ2-7; D is possibly TRBD1 (5 bases). The source of this sequence is an adult who was a healthcare worker with PCR-confirmed SARS-CoV-2 infection or an uninfected control (not recorded which). Sequencing input: whole blood. The CDR3 spells CASNSDKSYEQYF. DNA of the CDR3: TGTGCCAGTAACTCGGACAAGTCCTACGAGCAGTACTTC.